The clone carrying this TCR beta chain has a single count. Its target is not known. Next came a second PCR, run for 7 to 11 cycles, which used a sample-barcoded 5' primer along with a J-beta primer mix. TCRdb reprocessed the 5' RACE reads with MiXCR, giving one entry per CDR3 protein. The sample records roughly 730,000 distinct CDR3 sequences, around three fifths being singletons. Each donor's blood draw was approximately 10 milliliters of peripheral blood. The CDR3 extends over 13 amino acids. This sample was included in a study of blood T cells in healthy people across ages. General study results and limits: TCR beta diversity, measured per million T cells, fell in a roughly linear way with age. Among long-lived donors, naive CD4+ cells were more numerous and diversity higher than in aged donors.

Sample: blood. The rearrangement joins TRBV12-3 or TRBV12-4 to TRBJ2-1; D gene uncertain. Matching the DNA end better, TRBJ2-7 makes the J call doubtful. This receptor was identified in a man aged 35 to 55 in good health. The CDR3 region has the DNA TGTGCCAGCAGTGTAGGGTTATACAATGAGCAGTACTTC. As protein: CASSVGLYNEQYF.